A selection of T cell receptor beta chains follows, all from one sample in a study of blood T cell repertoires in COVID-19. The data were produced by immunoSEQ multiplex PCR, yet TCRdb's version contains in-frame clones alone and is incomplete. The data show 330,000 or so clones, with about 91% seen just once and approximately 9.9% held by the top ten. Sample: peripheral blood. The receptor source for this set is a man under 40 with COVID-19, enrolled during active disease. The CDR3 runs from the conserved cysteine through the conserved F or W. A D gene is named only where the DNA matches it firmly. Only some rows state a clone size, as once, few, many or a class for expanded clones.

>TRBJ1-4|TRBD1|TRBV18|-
TGTGCCAGCTCCGAAAGACAGGGGGTCTTGACTAATGAAAAACTGTTTTTT
CASSERQGVLTNEKLFF
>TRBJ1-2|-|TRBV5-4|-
TGTGCCAGCAGCTGGGGGGGCCTAAACTATGGCTACACCTTC
CASSWGGLNYGYTF
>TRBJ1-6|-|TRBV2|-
TGTGCCAGCAGCAGGGGTTCACCCCTCCACTTT
CASSRGSPLHF
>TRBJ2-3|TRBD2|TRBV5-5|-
TGTGCCAGCAGCTCCCGGGCGGGAGACACAGATACGCAGTATTTT
CASSSRAGDTDTQYF
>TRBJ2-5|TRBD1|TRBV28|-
TGTGCCAGCAGTTCACCGGGGGACAGGGGGACGGAGACCCAGTACTTC
CASSSPGDRGTETQYF
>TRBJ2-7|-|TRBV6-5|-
TGTGCCAGCAGTTTAACAGGGTATAGCTCCTACGAGCAGTACTTC
CASSLTGYSSYEQYF
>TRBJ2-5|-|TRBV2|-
TGTGCCAGCAGTGAAAGGGGGCCGGGCGGGGTGTTACAAGAGACCCAGTACTTC
CASSERGPGGVLQETQYF
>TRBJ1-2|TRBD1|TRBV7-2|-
TGTGCCAGCAGCCTAGGGGACAGCTATGGCTACACCTTC
CASSLGDSYGYTF
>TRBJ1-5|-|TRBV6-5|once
TGTGCCAGCAGCATCAACTTAATTTTAGTTCAGCCCCAGCATTTT
CASSINLILVQPQHF
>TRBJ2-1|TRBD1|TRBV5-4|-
TGTGCCAGCAGCTTCGGACAGGGGGCTTACAATGAGCAGTTCTTC
CASSFGQGAYNEQFF
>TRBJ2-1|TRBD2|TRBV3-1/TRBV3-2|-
TGTGCCAGCAGCTATAGCGGGGGGGGTTCCTACAATGAGCAGTTCTTC
CASSYSGGGSYNEQFF
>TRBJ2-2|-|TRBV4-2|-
TGTGCCAGCAGCCAAGATAGGCCGGGGAGTTCGGGGGAGCTGTTTTTT
CASSQDRPGSSGELFF
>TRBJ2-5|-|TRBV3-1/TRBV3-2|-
TGTGCCAGCAGCCAAGTAAGCTTCCAAGAGACCCAGTACTTC
CASSQVSFQETQYF
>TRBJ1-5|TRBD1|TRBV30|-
TGTGCCTGGAGTCCGGGACAGGGTGTGCGCGGGAATCAGCCCCAGCATTTT
CAWSPGQGVRGNQPQHF
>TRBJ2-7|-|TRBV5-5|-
TGTGCCAGCAGCTTAGATTTGCGGGGGCCCTACGAGCAGTACTTC
CASSLDLRGPYEQYF
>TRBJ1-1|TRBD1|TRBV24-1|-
TGTGCCACCAGTGATAAGACAGGGGGCGCGGGTACTGAAGCTTTCTTT
CATSDKTGGAGTEAFF
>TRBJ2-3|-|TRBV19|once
TGTGCCAGTAGTGACCGGGGGACCACAGATACGCAGTATTTT
CASSDRGTTDTQYF
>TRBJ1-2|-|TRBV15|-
TGTGCCACCAGCAGAGGAGGGACAAAAGATGATGGCTACACCTTC
CATSRGGTKDDGYTF
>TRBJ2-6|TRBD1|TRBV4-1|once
TGCGCCAGCAGCCAAGATAGAGGGACAGGGGCGGGGGCCAACGTCCTGACTTTC
CASSQDRGTGAGANVLTF
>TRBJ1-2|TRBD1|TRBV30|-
TGTGCCTGGAAAAAACCGGGACAGGGTAATTATGGCTACACCTTC
CAWKKPGQGNYGYTF
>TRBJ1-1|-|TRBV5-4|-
TGTGCCAGCAGCTTTGGGGGCCTGAACACTGAAGCTTTCTTT
CASSFGGLNTEAFF